The source of this TCR beta chain is a study of shared clonotypes between healthy human individuals. The junction had 12 bases not matched to a gene; V was cut back by 7 bases and J by 2 bases. Germline V gene lookup returns CDR1 LNHDA and CDR2 SQIVND (reference sequence). This CDR3 is 17 amino acids long. This clone was counted between two and nine times. Here immunoSEQ multiplex PCR was the method, and the copy in TCRdb shows in-frame clones only, minus some. The sample records about 470,000 clones, 70% to 80% being singletons. V usage is TRBV19 and J usage is TRBJ1-5, with 9 bases that match TRBD1. Sequencing used PBMCs. The clonotype originates from a woman aged 40 to 55 in good health. Some clones in this sample may be carry-over from other donors' samples. The CDR3, as DNA: TGTGCCAGTACCCCAGAGGGAGGGACAGGGCGCAATCAGCCCCAGCATTTT. It codes for CASTPEGGTGRNQPQHF.